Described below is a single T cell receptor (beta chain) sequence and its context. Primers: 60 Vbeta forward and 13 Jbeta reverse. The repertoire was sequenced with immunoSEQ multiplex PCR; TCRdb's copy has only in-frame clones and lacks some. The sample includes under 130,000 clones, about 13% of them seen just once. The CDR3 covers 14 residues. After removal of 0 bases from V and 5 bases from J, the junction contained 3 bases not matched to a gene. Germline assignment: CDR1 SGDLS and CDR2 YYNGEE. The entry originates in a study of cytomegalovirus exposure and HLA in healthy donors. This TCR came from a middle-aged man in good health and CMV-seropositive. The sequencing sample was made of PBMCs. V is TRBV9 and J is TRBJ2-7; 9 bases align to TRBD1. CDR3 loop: CASSVGQGGDEQYF. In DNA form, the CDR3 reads TGTGCCAGCAGCGTAGGACAGGGGGGGGACGAGCAGTACTTC.